This entry concerns a single TCR beta chain. Extraction of genomic DNA in unsorted samples used tens of millions of PBMCs. The junction had 2 bases not matched to a gene; V was cut back by 5 bases and J by 5 bases. CDR3 length: 14 residues. CDR1 is MDHEN and CDR2 is SYDVKM in the germline V gene. The assay ran at deep level. Sequencing on ten immunoSEQ deep assay plates was performed for unsorted PBMC DNA. Method: immunoSEQ multiplex PCR; TCRdb's copy keeps in-frame clones and lacks some. The table shows about 490,000 clones, with about 84% occurring only once. This entry belongs to a study of shared clonotypes between healthy human individuals. Study background: With ages of 18 to 49, the donors were a couple of women and a few men.

The sequence was collected from a woman between 40 and 50 years old in good health. Some clones in this sample may be carry-over from other donors' samples. The V and J genes are TRBV28 and TRBJ1-4; the match to TRBD1 covers 10 bases. The source material was PBMCs. Written as DNA, the CDR3 is TGTGCCAGCAGTAGGACAGGGGGGAATGAAAAACTGTTTTTT. Amino acids: CASSRTGGNEKLFF.